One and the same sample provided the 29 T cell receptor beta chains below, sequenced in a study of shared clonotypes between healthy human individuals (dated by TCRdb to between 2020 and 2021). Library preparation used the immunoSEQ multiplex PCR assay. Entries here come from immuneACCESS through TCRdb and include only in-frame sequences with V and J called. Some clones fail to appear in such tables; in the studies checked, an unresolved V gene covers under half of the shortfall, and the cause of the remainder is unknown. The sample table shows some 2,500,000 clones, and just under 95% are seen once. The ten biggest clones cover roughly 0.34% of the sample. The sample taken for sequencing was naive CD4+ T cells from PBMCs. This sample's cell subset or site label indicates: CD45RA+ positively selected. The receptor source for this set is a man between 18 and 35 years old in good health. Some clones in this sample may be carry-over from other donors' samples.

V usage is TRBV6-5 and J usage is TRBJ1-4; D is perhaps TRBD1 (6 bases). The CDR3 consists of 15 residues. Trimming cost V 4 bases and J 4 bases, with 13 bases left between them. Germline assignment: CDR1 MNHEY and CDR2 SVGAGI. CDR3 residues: CASSSLQGSNEKLFF. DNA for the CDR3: TGTGCCAGCAGTTCTTTACAGGGAAGTAATGAAAAACTGTTTTTT.

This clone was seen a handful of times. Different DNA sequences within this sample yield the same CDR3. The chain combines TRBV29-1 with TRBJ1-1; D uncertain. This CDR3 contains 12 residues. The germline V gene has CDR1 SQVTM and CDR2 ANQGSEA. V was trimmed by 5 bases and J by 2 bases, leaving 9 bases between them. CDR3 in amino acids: CSVRQLNTEAFF. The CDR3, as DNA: TGCAGCGTTCGCCAGCTTAACACTGAAGCTTTCTTT.

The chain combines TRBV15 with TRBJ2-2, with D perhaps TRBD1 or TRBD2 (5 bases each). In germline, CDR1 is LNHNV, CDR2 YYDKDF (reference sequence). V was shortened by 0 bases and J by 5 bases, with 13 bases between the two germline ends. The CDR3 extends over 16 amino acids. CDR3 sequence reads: CATSRDWGSGTGELFF. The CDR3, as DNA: TGTGCCACCAGCAGAGATTGGGGGTCGGGGACCGGGGAGCTGTTTTTT. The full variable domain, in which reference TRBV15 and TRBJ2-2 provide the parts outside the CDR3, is DAMVIQNPRYQVTQFGKPVTLSCSQTLNHNVMYWYQQKSSQAPKLLFHYYDKDFNNEADTPDNFQSRRPNTSFCFLDIRSPGLGDTAMYLCATSRDWGSGTGELFFGEGSRLTVL.

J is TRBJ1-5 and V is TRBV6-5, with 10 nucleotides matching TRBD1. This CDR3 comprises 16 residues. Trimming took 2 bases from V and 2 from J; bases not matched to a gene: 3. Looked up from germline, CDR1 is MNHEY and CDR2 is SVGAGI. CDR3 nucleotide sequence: TGTGCCAGCAGTTACATCGGGACAGGGGGCAATCAGCCCCAGCATTTT. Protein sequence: CASSYIGTGGNQPQHF.

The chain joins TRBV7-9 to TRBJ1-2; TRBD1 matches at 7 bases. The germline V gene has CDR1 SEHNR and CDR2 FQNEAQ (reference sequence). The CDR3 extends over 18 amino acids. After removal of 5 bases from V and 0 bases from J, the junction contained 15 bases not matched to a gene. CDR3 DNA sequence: TGTGCCAGCAGCGCCCGGACAGGAAACAAAAACTCTAACTATGGCTACACCTTC. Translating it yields CASSARTGNKNSNYGYTF. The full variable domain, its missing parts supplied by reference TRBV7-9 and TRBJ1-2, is DTGVSQNPRHKITKRGQNVTFRCDPISEHNRLYWYRQTLGQGPEFLTYFQNEAQLEKSRLLSDRFSAERPKGSFSTLEIQRTEQGDSAMYLCASSARTGNKNSNYGYTFGSGTRLTVV.

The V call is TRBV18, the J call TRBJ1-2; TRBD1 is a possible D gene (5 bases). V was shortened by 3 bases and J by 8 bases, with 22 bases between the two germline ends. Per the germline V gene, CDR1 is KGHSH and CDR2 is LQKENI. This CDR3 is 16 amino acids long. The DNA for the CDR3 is TGTGCCAGCTCACCCAACTTAGAGGGGACGTCGGGAGGCTACACCTTC. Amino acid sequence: CASSPNLEGTSGGYTF.

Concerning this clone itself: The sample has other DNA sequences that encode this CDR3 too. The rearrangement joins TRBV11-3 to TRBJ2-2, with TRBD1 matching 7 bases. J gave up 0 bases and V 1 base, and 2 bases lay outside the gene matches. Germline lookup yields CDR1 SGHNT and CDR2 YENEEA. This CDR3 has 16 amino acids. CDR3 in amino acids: CASSLGGTANTGELFF. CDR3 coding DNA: TGTGCCAGCAGCTTAGGAGGGACAGCGAACACCGGGGAGCTGTTTTTT. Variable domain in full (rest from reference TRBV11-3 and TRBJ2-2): EAGVVQSPRYKIIEKKQPVAFWCNPISGHNTLYWYLQNLGQGPELLIRYENEEAVDDSQLPKDRFSAERLKGVDSTLKIQPAELGDSAVYLCASSLGGTANTGELFFGEGSRLTVL.

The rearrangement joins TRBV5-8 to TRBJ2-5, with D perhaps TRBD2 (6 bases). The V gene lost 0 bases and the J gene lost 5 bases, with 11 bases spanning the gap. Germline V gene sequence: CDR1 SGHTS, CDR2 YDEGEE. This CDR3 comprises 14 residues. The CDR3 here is CASSLGASVETQYF. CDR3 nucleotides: TGTGCCAGCAGCTTGGGGGCTAGCGTCGAGACCCAGTACTTC.

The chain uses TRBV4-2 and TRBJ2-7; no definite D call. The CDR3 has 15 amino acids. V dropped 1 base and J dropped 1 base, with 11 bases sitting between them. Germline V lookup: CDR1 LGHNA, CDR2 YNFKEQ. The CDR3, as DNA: TGTGCCAGCAGCCAAGGGCCGGGTAGATCCTACGAGCAGTACTTC. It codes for CASSQGPGRSYEQYF.

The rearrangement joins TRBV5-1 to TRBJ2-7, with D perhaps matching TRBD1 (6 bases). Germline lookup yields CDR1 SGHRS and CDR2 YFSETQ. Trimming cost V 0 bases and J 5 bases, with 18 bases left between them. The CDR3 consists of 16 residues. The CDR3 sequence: CASSLAPGARGDEQYF. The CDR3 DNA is TGCGCCAGCAGCTTGGCACCAGGGGCCCGAGGGGACGAGCAGTACTTC.

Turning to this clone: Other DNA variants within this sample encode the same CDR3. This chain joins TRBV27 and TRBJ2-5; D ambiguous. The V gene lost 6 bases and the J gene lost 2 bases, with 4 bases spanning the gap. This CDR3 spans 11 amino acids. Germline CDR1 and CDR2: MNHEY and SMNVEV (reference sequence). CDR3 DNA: TGTGCCAGCAGGCTACAAGAGACCCAGTACTTC. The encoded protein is CASRLQETQYF.

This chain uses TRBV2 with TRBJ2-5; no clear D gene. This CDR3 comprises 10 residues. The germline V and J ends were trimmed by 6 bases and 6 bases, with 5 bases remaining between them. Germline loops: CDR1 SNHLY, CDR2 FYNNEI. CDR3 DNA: TGTGCCAGCAGACTAAAGACCCAGTACTTC. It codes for CASRLKTQYF.

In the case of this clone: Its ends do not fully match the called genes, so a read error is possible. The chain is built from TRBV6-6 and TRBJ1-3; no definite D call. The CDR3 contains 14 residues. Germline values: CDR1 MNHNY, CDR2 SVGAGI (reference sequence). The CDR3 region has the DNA TGTGCCAGCAGTTACGAAGGGTTTCAAGTAGCGGCTCATTTT. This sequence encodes CASSYEGFQVAAHF.

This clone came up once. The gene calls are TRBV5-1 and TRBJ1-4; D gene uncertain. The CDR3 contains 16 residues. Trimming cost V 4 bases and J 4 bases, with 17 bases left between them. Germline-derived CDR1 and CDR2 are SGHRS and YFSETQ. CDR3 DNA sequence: TGCGCCAGCAGCCCCCACCCCCCCGGTGGTAATGAAAAACTGTTTTTT. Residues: CASSPHPPGGNEKLFF.

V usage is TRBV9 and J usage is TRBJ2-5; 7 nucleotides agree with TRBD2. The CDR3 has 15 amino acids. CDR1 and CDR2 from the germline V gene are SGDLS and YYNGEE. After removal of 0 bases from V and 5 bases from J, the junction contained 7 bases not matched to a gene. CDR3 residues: CASSVAQRGGETQYF. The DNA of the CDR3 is TGTGCCAGCAGCGTAGCTCAACGGGGAGGGGAGACCCAGTACTTC.

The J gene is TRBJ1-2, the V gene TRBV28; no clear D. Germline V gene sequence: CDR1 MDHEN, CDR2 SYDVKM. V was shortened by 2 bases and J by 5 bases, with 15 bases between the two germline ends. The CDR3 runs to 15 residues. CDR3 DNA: TGTGCCAGCAGTTTACTTCCCTCCGCGGGTTATGGCTACACCTTC. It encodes CASSLLPSAGYGYTF.

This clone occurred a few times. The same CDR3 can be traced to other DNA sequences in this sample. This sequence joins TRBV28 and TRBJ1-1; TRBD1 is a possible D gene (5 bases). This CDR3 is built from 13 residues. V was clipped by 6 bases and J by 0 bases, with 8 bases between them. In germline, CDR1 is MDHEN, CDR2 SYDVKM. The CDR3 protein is CASSRQMNTEAFF. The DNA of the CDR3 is TGTGCCAGCAGCCGACAGATGAACACTGAAGCTTTCTTT.

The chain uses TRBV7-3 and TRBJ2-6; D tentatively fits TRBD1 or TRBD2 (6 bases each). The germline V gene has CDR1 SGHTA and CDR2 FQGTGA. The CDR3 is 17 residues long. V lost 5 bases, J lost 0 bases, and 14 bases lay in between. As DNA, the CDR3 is TGTGCCAGCAGCCTAGGGGGGACGGACTCTGGGGCCAACGTCCTGACTTTC. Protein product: CASSLGGTDSGANVLTF.

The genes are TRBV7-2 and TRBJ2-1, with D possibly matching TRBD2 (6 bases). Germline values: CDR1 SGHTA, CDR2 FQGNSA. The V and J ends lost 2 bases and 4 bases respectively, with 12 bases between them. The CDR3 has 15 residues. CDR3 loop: CASSLPGATYNEQFF. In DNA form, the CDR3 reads TGTGCCAGCAGCTTACCGGGAGCCACTTACAATGAGCAGTTCTTC.

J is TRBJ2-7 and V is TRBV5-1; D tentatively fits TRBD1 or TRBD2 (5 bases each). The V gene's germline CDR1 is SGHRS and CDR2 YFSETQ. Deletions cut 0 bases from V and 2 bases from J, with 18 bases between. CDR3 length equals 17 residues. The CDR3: CASSLGGVGLSAYEQYF. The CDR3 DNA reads TGCGCCAGCAGCTTGGGAGGGGTGGGGCTTTCCGCCTACGAGCAGTACTTC.

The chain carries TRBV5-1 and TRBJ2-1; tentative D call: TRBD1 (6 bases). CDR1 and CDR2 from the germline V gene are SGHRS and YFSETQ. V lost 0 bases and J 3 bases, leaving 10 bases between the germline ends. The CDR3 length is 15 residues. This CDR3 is CASSLGQVIYNEQFF. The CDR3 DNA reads TGCGCCAGCAGCTTGGGACAGGTAATCTACAATGAGCAGTTCTTC.

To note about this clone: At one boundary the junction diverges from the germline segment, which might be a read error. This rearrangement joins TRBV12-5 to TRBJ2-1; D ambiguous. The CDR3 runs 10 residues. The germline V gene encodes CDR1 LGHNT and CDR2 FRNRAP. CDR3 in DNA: TGTGCTAGTGGGTTGGGGGAGCAGTTCTTC. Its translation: CASGLGEQFF.

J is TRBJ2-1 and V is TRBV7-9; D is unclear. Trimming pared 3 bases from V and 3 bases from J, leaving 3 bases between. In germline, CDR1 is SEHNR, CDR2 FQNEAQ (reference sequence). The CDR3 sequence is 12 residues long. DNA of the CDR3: TGTGCCAGCAGCTTGATCTACAATGAGCAGTTCTTC. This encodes CASSLIYNEQFF.

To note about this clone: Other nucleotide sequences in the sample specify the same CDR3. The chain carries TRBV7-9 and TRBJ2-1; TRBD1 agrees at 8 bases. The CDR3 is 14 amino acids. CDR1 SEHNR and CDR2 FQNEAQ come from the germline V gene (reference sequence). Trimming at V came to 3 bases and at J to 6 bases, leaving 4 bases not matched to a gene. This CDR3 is CASSLGQAFNEQFF. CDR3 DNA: TGTGCCAGCAGCTTGGGACAGGCCTTCAATGAGCAGTTCTTC.

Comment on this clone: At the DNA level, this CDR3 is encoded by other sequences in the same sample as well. The CDR3 region is CASSLAGSNYGYTF. The CDR3 DNA reads as TGCGCCAGCAGCTTGGCCGGATCTAACTATGGCTACACCTTC. The V gene is TRBV5-1, the J gene TRBJ1-2, with D hard to call. Germline V gene lookup returns CDR1 SGHRS and CDR2 YFSETQ. This CDR3 region has 14 residues. V lost 0 bases and J lost 0, with 6 bases in between. Combining the CDR3 with reference TRBV5-1 and TRBJ1-2 gives the whole variable domain KAGVTQTPRYLIKTRGQQVTLSCSPISGHRSVSWYQQTPGQGLQFLFEYFSETQRNKGNFPGRFSGRQFSNSRSEMNVSTLELGDSALYLCASSLAGSNYGYTFGSGTRLTVV.

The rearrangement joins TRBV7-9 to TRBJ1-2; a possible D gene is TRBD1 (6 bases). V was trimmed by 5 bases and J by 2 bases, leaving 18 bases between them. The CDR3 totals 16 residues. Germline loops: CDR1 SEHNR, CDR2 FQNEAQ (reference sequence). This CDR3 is CASSDTGTRANYGYTF. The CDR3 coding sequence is TGTGCCAGCAGCGATACCGGGACAAGAGCAAACTATGGCTACACCTTC.

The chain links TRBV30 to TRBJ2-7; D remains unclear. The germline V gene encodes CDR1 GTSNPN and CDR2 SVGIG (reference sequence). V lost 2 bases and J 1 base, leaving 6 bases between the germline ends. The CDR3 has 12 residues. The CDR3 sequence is CAWSLGSYEQYF. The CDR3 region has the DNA TGTGCCTGGAGTCTGGGTTCCTACGAGCAGTACTTC.

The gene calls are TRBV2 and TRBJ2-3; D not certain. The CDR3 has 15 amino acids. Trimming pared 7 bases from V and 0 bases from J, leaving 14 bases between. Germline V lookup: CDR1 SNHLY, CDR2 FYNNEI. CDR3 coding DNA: TGTGCCAGCATAGACCCTAGTATTAGCACAGATACGCAGTATTTT. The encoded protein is CASIDPSISTDTQYF.

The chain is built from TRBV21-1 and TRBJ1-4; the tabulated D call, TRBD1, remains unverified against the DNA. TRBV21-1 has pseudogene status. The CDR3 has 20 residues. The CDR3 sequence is CASSKGGDRGRITQSEKLFF. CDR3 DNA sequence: TGTGCCAGCAGCAAAGGAGGGGACAGGGGGCGGATAACCCAAAGTGAAAAACTGTTTTTT.